This T cell receptor (beta chain) was sequenced for a study of blood T cell repertoires in COVID-19. Trimming took off 3 bases at V and 1 base at J, with 12 bases between the two ends. Germline V gene data show CDR1 as SGDLS and CDR2 as YYNGEE. This CDR3 has 15 residues. Clones were sequenced by immunoSEQ multiplex PCR, and TCRdb holds only the in-frame ones, with some missing. The repertoire holds 130,000 or so clones, 80% to 85% seen once, with more than 1.2% in the top ten. Sequenced: peripheral blood. The sequence derives from a man aged 55 to 70 with acute or convalescent COVID-19. This chain connects TRBV9 to TRBJ2-3; D is undetermined. The CDR3 sequence: CASSALRVGTDTQYF. DNA of the CDR3: TGTGCCAGCAGCGCCCTCCGGGTCGGCACAGATACGCAGTATTTT.